This TCR beta chain was captured in a study of blood T cell repertoires in COVID-19. In the study overall: The analysed material was cDNA or gDNA that came from T cells, B-cell-depleted T cells, or PBMCs.

Original processing notes: Researchers report that nucleated cell counts were estimated from reference gene primer amplification. Measured with immunoSEQ multiplex PCR; TCRdb has only the in-frame clones, and not every one. Clone size and V and J calls were adopted from that table, with D and trimming inferred from the DNA. The sample shows some 210,000 clones, 80% to 90% of them seen only once. This clone was observed once. Germline V gives CDR1 SNHLY, CDR2 FYNNEI. V was cut by 8 bases and J by 4 bases, with 15 bases left in between. The CDR3 covers 15 residues. V gene TRBV2 combines with J gene TRBJ1-6; D gene ambiguous. The receptor was derived from a human donor in a cohort sampled during active COVID-19. The sample consisted of peripheral blood. The CDR3 protein is CASRKESHYNSPLHF. The CDR3 coding sequence is TGTGCCAGCCGGAAGGAGAGCCATTATAATTCACCCCTCCACTTT.